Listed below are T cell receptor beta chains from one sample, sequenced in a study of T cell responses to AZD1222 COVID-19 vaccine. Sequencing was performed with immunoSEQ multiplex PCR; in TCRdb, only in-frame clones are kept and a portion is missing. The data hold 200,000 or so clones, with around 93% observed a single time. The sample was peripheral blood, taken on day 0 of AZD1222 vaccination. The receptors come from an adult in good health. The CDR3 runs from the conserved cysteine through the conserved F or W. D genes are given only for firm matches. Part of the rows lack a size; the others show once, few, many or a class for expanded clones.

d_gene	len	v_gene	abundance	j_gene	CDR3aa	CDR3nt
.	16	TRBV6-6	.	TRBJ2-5	CASSPGVGPPPETQYF	TGTGCCAGCAGTCCCGGGGTGGGACCTCCACCAGAGACCCAGTACTTC
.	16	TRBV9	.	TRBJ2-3	CASSVGGGKVTDTQYF	TGTGCCAGCAGCGTAGGTGGTGGGAAGGTCACAGATACGCAGTATTTT
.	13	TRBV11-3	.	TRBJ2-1	CASSLDGNNEQFF	TGTGCCAGCAGCTTAGATGGGAACAATGAGCAGTTCTTC
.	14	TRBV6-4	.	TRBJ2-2	CASSRAEGTGELFF	TGTGCCAGCAGCAGGGCGGAAGGAACCGGGGAGCTGTTTTTT
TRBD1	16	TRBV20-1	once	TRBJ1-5	CSASGQGPDSNQPQHF	TGCAGTGCTAGTGGACAGGGGCCAGATAGCAATCAGCCCCAGCATTTT
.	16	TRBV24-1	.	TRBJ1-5	CATSDAGTTSNQPQHF	TGTGCCACCAGTGACGCCGGGACAACAAGCAATCAGCCCCAGCATTTT
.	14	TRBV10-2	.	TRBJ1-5	CASRTDSGNQPQHF	TGCGCCAGCAGGACCGACAGTGGCAATCAGCCCCAGCATTTT
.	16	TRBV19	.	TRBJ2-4	CASRSTWKEKGNIQYF	TGTGCCAGTAGGTCGACTTGGAAGGAGAAAGGGAACATTCAGTACTTC
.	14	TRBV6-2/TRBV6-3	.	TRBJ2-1	CASTPTTENNEQFF	TGTGCCAGCACCCCCACCACAGAGAACAATGAGCAGTTCTTC
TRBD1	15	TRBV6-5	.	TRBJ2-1	CASIRTGSSYNEQFF	TGTGCCAGCATCAGGACAGGGAGCTCCTACAATGAGCAGTTCTTC
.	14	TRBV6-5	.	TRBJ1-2	CASSYRAVYYGYTF	TGTGCCAGCAGTTACCGAGCAGTCTACTATGGCTACACCTTC
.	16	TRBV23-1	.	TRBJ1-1	CASSQSAKELGAEAFF	TGCGCCAGCAGTCAATCGGCAAAGGAACTAGGGGCTGAAGCTTTCTTT
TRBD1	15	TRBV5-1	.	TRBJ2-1	CASGQGVVSYNEQFF	TGCGCCAGCGGACAGGGAGTGGTATCCTACAATGAGCAGTTCTTC
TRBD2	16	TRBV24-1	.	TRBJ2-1	CATSDPGTSGGNEQFF	TGTGCCACCAGTGATCCCGGGACTAGCGGTGGTAATGAGCAGTTCTTC
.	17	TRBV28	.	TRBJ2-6	CASREDGLSSGANVLTF	TGTGCCAGCAGAGAGGACGGATTAAGCTCTGGGGCCAACGTCCTGACTTTC
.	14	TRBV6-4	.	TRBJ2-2	CASSDRGGNGELFF	TGTGCCAGCAGTGACCGAGGGGGTAACGGGGAGCTGTTTTTT
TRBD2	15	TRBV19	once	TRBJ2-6	CATRTGGLGANVLTF	TGTGCCACCCGGACGGGGGGTCTGGGGGCCAACGTCCTGACTTTC
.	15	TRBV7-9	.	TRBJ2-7	CASSPAMGLLYEQYF	TGTGCCAGCAGCCCAGCCATGGGACTCCTCTACGAGCAGTACTTC
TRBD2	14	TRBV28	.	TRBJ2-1	CASRTELAKNEQFF	TGTGCCAGCAGGACGGAACTAGCGAAAAATGAGCAGTTCTTC
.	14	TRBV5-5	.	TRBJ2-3	CASSLGTSTDTQYF	TGTGCCAGCAGCTTGGGGACTAGCACAGATACGCAGTATTTT
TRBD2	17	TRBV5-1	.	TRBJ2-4	CASSPGLAGSRGIIQYF	TGCGCCAGCAGCCCGGGACTAGCGGGATCCAGGGGGATCATTCAGTACTTC
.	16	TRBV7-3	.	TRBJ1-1	CASSPPGTGPNTEAFF	TGTGCCAGCAGCCCCCCCGGAACAGGGCCTAACACTGAAGCTTTCTTT
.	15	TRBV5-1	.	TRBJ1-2	CASSLTQGANYGYTF	TGCGCCAGCAGCTTGACGCAGGGAGCTAACTATGGCTACACCTTC
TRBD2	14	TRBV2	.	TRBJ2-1	CASRGASGRGEQFF	TGTGCCAGCAGGGGGGCTAGCGGGAGAGGTGAGCAGTTCTTC
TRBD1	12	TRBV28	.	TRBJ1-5	CASLRGNQPQHF	TGTGCCAGCCTCAGGGGGAATCAGCCCCAGCATTTT
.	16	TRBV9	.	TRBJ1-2	CASSVGSQGPGFGYTF	TGTGCCAGCAGCGTAGGCTCCCAGGGCCCGGGATTTGGCTACACCTTC
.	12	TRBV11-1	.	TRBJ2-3	CASSLGGDTQYF	TGTGCCAGCAGCTTAGGGGGGGATACGCAGTATTTT
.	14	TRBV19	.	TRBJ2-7	CASSTAGTLYEQYF	TGTGCCAGTAGTACCGCCGGGACACTCTACGAGCAGTACTTC
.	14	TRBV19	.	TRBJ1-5	CASSIETVLEPQHF	TGTGCCAGTAGTATCGAGACAGTCCTCGAGCCCCAGCATTTT
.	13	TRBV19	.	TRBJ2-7	CASSVGQGIEQYF	TGTGCCAGTAGTGTAGGGCAGGGGATTGAGCAGTACTTC
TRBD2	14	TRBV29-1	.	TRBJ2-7	CSVAGTSGNYEQYF	TGCAGCGTAGCCGGGACTAGCGGTAACTACGAGCAGTACTTC
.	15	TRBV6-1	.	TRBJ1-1	CASSEGGPGDTEAFF	TGTGCCAGCAGTGAAGGGGGCCCAGGGGACACTGAAGCTTTCTTT
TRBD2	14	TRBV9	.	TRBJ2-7	CASSVSGSKYEQYF	TGTGCCAGCAGCGTTAGCGGGAGTAAGTACGAGCAGTACTTC
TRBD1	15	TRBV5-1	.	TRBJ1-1	CASSFRDRLNTEAFF	TGCGCCAGCAGCTTCCGGGACAGGCTTAACACTGAAGCTTTCTTT
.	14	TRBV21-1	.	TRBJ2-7	CASSKGGKTGEQYF	TGTGCCAGCAGCAAAGGCGGGAAAACCGGGGAGCAGTACTTC
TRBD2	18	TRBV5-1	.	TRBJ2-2	CASSLVDSGSENTGELFF	TGCGCCAGCAGCTTGGTGGATAGCGGGAGCGAGAACACCGGGGAGCTGTTTTTT
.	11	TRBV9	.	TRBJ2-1	CASSVEGEQFF	TGTGCCAGCAGCGTAGAAGGTGAGCAGTTCTTC
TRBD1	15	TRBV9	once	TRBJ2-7	CASSEPGQGRHEQYF	TGTGCCAGCAGCGAGCCCGGACAGGGTCGCCACGAGCAGTACTTC
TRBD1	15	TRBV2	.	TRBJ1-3	CASMTRDRAGNTIYF	TGTGCCAGCATGACCCGGGACAGGGCTGGAAACACCATATATTTT
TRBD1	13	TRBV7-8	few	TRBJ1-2	CASSLGGQAGYTF	TGTGCCAGCAGCTTAGGGGGACAGGCGGGCTACACCTTC
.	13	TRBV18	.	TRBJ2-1	CASSPPGGREQFF	TGTGCCAGCTCACCACCTGGGGGGAGGGAGCAGTTCTTC
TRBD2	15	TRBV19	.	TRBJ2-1	CASRTSFQTYNEQFF	TGTGCCAGTAGGACTAGCTTCCAGACCTACAATGAGCAGTTCTTC
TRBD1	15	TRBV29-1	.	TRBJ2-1	CSVWTGKSSYNEQFF	TGCAGCGTTTGGACAGGGAAAAGCTCCTACAATGAGCAGTTCTTC
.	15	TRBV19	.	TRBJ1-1	CASSKLARVSTEAFF	TGTGCCAGTAGTAAACTGGCCAGGGTGAGCACTGAAGCTTTCTTT
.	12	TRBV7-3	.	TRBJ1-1	CASSLSGGEAFF	TGTGCCAGCAGCTTATCGGGGGGTGAAGCTTTCTTT
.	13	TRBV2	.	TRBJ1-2	CASTWGTPRGYTF	TGTGCCAGCACTTGGGGCACCCCCAGAGGCTACACCTTC
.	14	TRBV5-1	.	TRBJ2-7	CASSLLQGTYEQYF	TGCGCCAGCAGCTTGCTACAGGGCACCTACGAGCAGTACTTC
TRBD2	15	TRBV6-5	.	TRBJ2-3	CASKMVASGPDTQYF	TGTGCCAGCAAGATGGTAGCTAGCGGGCCAGATACGCAGTATTTT
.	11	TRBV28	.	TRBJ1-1	CASTSRVQAFF	TGTGCCAGCACCTCACGGGTTCAGGCTTTCTTT
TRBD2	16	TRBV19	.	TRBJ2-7	CASSMTSGSFSYEQYF	TGTGCCAGTAGTATGACTAGCGGGAGCTTCTCCTACGAGCAGTACTTC
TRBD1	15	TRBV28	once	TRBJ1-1	CASSLWGQGATEAFF	TGTGCCAGCAGTTTATGGGGACAGGGGGCCACTGAAGCTTTCTTT
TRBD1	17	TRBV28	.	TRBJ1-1	CASSQGDRGRLNTEAFF	TGTGCCAGCAGTCAAGGGGACAGGGGAAGGTTGAACACTGAAGCTTTCTTT
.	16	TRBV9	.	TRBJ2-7	CASSVSNRGGFDEQYF	TGTGCCAGCAGCGTCTCCAACAGGGGAGGGTTCGACGAGCAGTACTTC
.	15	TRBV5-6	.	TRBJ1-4	CASSSMARLGEKLFF	TGTGCCAGCAGCTCCATGGCGCGATTGGGTGAAAAACTGTTTTTT
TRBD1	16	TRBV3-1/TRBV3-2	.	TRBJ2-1	CASSQTKTGLGDEQFF	TGTGCCAGCAGCCAAACAAAGACAGGGCTTGGGGATGAGCAGTTCTTC
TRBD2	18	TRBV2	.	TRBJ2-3	CASRGGTSGTQVTDTQYF	TGTGCCAGCAGGGGGGGGACTAGCGGGACACAAGTAACAGATACGCAGTATTTT
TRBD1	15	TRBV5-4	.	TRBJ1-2	CASSLGQGAGYGYTF	TGTGCCAGCAGCTTGGGACAGGGGGCAGGCTATGGCTACACCTTC
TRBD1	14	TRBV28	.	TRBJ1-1	CASSYQTGGTEAFF	TGTGCCAGCAGTTACCAAACAGGGGGCACTGAAGCTTTCTTT
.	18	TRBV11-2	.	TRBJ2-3	CASSFPWGTKTSTDTQYF	TGTGCCAGCAGCTTCCCCTGGGGGACCAAGACTAGCACAGATACGCAGTATTTT
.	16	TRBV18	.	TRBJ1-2	CASSPTRDGTNYGYTF	TGTGCCAGCTCACCTACCCGGGACGGAACTAACTATGGCTACACCTTC